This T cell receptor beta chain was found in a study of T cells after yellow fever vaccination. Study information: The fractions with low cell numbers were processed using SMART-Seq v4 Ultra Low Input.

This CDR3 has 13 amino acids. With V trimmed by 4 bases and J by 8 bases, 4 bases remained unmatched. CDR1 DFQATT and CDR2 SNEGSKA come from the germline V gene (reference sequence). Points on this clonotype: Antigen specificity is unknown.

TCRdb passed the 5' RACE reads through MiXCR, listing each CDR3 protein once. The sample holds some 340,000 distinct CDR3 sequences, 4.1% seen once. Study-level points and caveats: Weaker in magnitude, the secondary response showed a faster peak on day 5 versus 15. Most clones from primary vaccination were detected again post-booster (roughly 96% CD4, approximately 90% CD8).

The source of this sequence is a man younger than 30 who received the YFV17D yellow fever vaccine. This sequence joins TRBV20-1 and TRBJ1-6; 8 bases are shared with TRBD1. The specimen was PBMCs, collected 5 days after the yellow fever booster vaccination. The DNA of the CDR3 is TGCAGTGCTAAAGGACAGGGTGATTCACCCCTCCACTTT. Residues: CSAKGQGDSPLHF.